These T cell receptor beta chains were read from a single sample in a study of T cell clones after liver transplantation. Assay: immunoSEQ multiplex PCR; the TCRdb copy retains only in-frame clones and omits some. The repertoire holds some 59,000 clones, with under 85% as singletons. Specimen: CD4+ T cells from blood, collected at the 22-month timepoint. These receptor sequences come from a human patient who received a liver transplant. Some T cells may have originated in the graft donor. Each CDR3 is given with its conserved first and last residue. A D gene is named only where the DNA matches it firmly. The size of a clone is reported for some rows only, either as once, few or many, or as a class for expanded clones.

size: .; J: TRBJ1-5; V: TRBV28; D: .; DNA: TGTGCCAGCATCCACCGGGACGGTAGCAATCAGCCCCAGCATTTT; CDR3: CASIHRDGSNQPQHF
size: .; J: TRBJ1-2; V: TRBV19; D: TRBD1; DNA: TGTGCCAGTAGTATCCCGGGACAGGGAAAAAGAATCTATGGCTACACCTTC; CDR3: CASSIPGQGKRIYGYTF
size: .; J: TRBJ2-1; V: TRBV5-5; D: .; DNA: TGTGCCAGCAGTCCCCGGGGTACGGATTACAATGAGCAGTTCTTC; CDR3: CASSPRGTDYNEQFF
size: .; J: TRBJ2-5; V: TRBV27; D: .; DNA: TGTGCCAGCGCCGGTCAAGAGACCCAGTACTTC; CDR3: CASAGQETQYF
size: .; J: TRBJ2-7; V: TRBV5-6; D: TRBD1; DNA: TGTGCCAGCAGCTTGGCCACTCAGGGGGCGTCCTACGAGCAGTACTTC; CDR3: CASSLATQGASYEQYF
size: .; J: TRBJ1-1; V: TRBV7-9; D: .; DNA: TGTGCCAGCAGCCTCGGACTTCAGGGCCCTGAAGCTTTCTTT; CDR3: CASSLGLQGPEAFF
size: .; J: TRBJ1-6; V: TRBV6-1; D: .; DNA: TGTGCCAGCAGTGCGGGCGCTATGGGGGCAGATTCACCCCTCCACTTT; CDR3: CASSAGAMGADSPLHF
size: .; J: TRBJ2-6; V: TRBV28; D: .; DNA: TGTGCCACTTCACTACAGGGCTCTGGGGCCAACGTCCTGACTTTC; CDR3: CATSLQGSGANVLTF
size: few; J: TRBJ2-3; V: TRBV5-1; D: TRBD2; DNA: TGCGCCAGCAGCCGCGGACTAGCGGGGGGGCCGAGAGCAGATACGCAGTATTTT; CDR3: CASSRGLAGGPRADTQYF
size: .; J: TRBJ2-7; V: TRBV11-2; D: TRBD2; DNA: TGTGCCAGCAGCTTAGGAGCGGGAAAAATCATCTACGAGCAGTACTTC; CDR3: CASSLGAGKIIYEQYF
size: few; J: TRBJ1-6; V: TRBV28; D: .; DNA: TGTGCCAGCAGTAACAGGCGGAAGTGGTCACCCCTCCACTTT; CDR3: CASSNRRKWSPLHF
size: few; J: TRBJ2-7; V: TRBV11-2; D: TRBD1; DNA: TGTGCCAGCACCCCGACAGGGGACGAGCAGTACTTC; CDR3: CASTPTGDEQYF
size: .; J: TRBJ1-6; V: TRBV6-1; D: TRBD1; DNA: TGTGCCAGCAGTGGAACCCAGGGGGCGCAGAATTCACCCCTCCACTTT; CDR3: CASSGTQGAQNSPLHF
size: .; J: TRBJ1-5; V: TRBV28; D: TRBD1; DNA: TGTGCCAGCAGTTTGGGACAGCGGAATCAGCCCCAGCATTTT; CDR3: CASSLGQRNQPQHF
size: .; J: TRBJ1-5; V: TRBV5-1; D: .; DNA: TGCGCCAGCAGCTTGGATGGCGCCAATCAGCCCCAGCATTTT; CDR3: CASSLDGANQPQHF
size: .; J: TRBJ2-7; V: TRBV28; D: TRBD1; DNA: TGTGCCAGCAGGTTGGCGGGACAGGGGTCCTCCTACGAGCAGTACTTC; CDR3: CASRLAGQGSSYEQYF
size: .; J: TRBJ1-4; V: TRBV5-1; D: TRBD1; DNA: TGCGCCAGCAGCGACGGACAGGGCGGAAAACTGTTTTTT; CDR3: CASSDGQGGKLFF
size: .; J: TRBJ2-7; V: TRBV19; D: .; DNA: TGTGCCAGTAGTTCTGTGGGGATTTACTCCTACGAGCAGTACTTC; CDR3: CASSSVGIYSYEQYF
size: .; J: TRBJ2-1; V: TRBV13; D: TRBD1; DNA: TGTGCCAGCAGCCCGGGACAGGGGGCAAGGAATGAGCAGTTCTTC; CDR3: CASSPGQGARNEQFF
size: .; J: TRBJ2-6; V: TRBV28; D: TRBD2; DNA: TGTGCCAGCAGCCGCGGGGGACTTAGCTCTGGGGCCAACGTCCTGACTTTC; CDR3: CASSRGGLSSGANVLTF
size: few; J: TRBJ1-1; V: TRBV7-2; D: TRBD1; DNA: TGTGCCAGCAGCTCACAGGGGCGTCGGACTGAAGCTTTCTTT; CDR3: CASSSQGRRTEAFF
size: .; J: TRBJ2-1; V: TRBV6-5; D: .; DNA: TGTGCCAGCAGTTACTCGATTGGGGTCGAGGGGAATGAGCAGTTCTTC; CDR3: CASSYSIGVEGNEQFF
size: .; J: TRBJ2-3; V: TRBV7-9; D: TRBD2; DNA: TGTGCCAGCAGCTCCAATAGCGGGGCCACAGATACGCAGTATTTT; CDR3: CASSSNSGATDTQYF
size: .; J: TRBJ2-1; V: TRBV7-3; D: TRBD2; DNA: TGTGCCAGCAGCTTCAGCGGGGGGGCAAATGAGCAGTTCTTC; CDR3: CASSFSGGANEQFF
size: .; J: TRBJ2-3; V: TRBV10-3; D: .; DNA: TGTGCCATCCTTAACCAAGGGGATACGCAGTATTTT; CDR3: CAILNQGDTQYF